Below are 16 T cell receptor beta chains sequenced from a single sample in a study of shared clonotypes between healthy human individuals. The protocol was immunoSEQ multiplex PCR, while the TCRdb copy is restricted to in-frame clones and leaves out a portion. The sample yields more than 2,000,000 clones, more than 90% seen once. The material sequenced was naive CD4+ T cells sorted from blood. Subset denoted: CD45RA+ positively selected. Receptors were obtained from a man younger than 30 in good health.

The rearrangement joins TRBV27 to TRBJ2-5, with D possibly being TRBD2 (6 bases). CDR1 is MNHEY, CDR2 SMNVEV, per germline (reference sequence). V was cut by 1 base and J by 7 bases, with 10 bases left in between. The CDR3 covers 13 residues. CDR3 residues: CASSLYGGGTQYF. CDR3 sequence (DNA): TGTGCCAGCAGTTTATATGGGGGAGGGACCCAGTACTTC.

J is TRBJ1-1 and V is TRBV6-5, with D hard to call. Germline values: CDR1 MNHEY, CDR2 SVGAGI. The CDR3 length is 13 residues. The V and J ends lost 2 bases and 3 bases respectively, with 7 bases between them. The CDR3 is CASSYLRDTEAFF. The DNA for the CDR3 is TGTGCCAGCAGTTACCTACGGGACACTGAAGCTTTCTTT.

This sequence joins TRBV5-1 and TRBJ2-2; either TRBD1 or TRBD2 may fit D (6 bases each). The CDR3 runs 15 residues. Trimming took off 4 bases at V and 2 bases at J, with 12 bases between the two ends. Per germline, CDR1 SGHRS and CDR2 YFSETQ. The CDR3 loop is CASSPGGGNTGELFF. The CDR3 DNA reads TGCGCCAGCAGCCCCGGGGGCGGTAACACCGGGGAGCTGTTTTTT.

This chain connects TRBV28 to TRBJ2-3; 7 nucleotides line up with TRBD2. The CDR3 spans 15 residues. V gave up 6 bases and J gave up 4 bases; unmatched junction bases: 10. Germline lookup yields CDR1 MDHEN and CDR2 SYDVKM. DNA for the CDR3: TGTGCCAGCAGCTCAGCGGGGCGGGTCTCAGATACGCAGTATTTT. This gives the protein CASSSAGRVSDTQYF. Complete variable domain (other parts from reference TRBV28 and TRBJ2-3): DVKVTQSSRYLVKRTGEKVFLECVQDMDHENMFWYRQDPGLGLRLIYFSYDVKMKEKGDIPEGYSVSREKKERFSLILESASTNQTSMYLCASSSAGRVSDTQYFGPGTRLTVL.

The V gene is TRBV19, the J gene TRBJ1-4; TRBD1 matches 7 bases. This CDR3 region has 16 residues. The junction had 11 bases not matched to a gene; V was cut back by 6 bases and J by 4 bases. CDR1 is LNHDA and CDR2 is SQIVND in the germline V gene (reference sequence). CDR3 sequence (DNA): TGTGCCAGTAGCCTCCTGGACAGGCTCTATAATGAAAAACTGTTTTTT. Translated, it gives CASSLLDRLYNEKLFF.

This chain uses TRBV4-3 with TRBJ2-5; the match to TRBD2 covers 10 bases. This CDR3 has 19 amino acids. The trim removed 1 base at V and 5 bases at J, leaving 16 bases unmatched. Germline V gene sequence: CDR1 LGHNA, CDR2 YSLEER. In DNA form, the CDR3 reads TGCGCCAGCAGCCAAGGGGCTAGCGGGAGTATGGGCCGATGGGAGACCCAGTACTTC. Translating it yields CASSQGASGSMGRWETQYF.

V usage is TRBV19 and J usage is TRBJ1-2; the D gene is possibly TRBD1 (5 bases). Trimming pared 9 bases from V and 4 bases from J, leaving 12 bases between. The CDR3 covers 12 residues. In germline, CDR1 is LNHDA, CDR2 SQIVND (reference sequence). Written as DNA, the CDR3 is TGTGCCAGCGAAAGGGGTGGCTATGGCTACACCTTC. This translates into CASERGGYGYTF.

The rearrangement uses TRBV29-1 and TRBJ2-7; maybe TRBD2 (5 bases). Germline V gene lookup returns CDR1 SQVTM and CDR2 ANQGSEA. This CDR3 has 14 residues. Trimming took off 3 bases at V and 0 bases at J, with 12 bases between the two ends. Here the CDR3 reads CSVDASPYSYEQYF. The CDR3 nucleotides are TGCAGCGTTGATGCTAGCCCTTACTCCTACGAGCAGTACTTC.

The rearrangement joins TRBV10-1 to TRBJ2-7, with D possibly being TRBD1 (6 bases). This CDR3 spans 13 amino acids. Deletions cut 4 bases from V and 7 bases from J, with 14 bases between. CDR1 is WNHNN and CDR2 is SYGVQD in the germline V gene (reference sequence). The CDR3: CASSGQQGSEQYF. CDR3 in DNA: TGCGCCAGCAGTGGGCAACAGGGATCAGAGCAGTACTTC.

The CDR3 loop reads CASSRGTLYNEQFF. CDR3 nucleotide sequence: TGTGCCAGCTCCCGTGGAACCCTCTACAATGAGCAGTTCTTC. V gene TRBV2 combines with J gene TRBJ2-1, with unresolved D. The CDR3 totals 14 residues. With 8 bases removed from V and 3 bases from J, the gap between germline ends came to 14 bases. The germline CDR1 and CDR2 sequences are SNHLY and FYNNEI.

The V and J genes are TRBV28 and TRBJ1-6; maybe TRBD1 (6 bases). The CDR3 is made up of 14 amino acids. V lost 5 bases and J 6 bases, leaving 11 bases between the germline ends. The germline V gene encodes CDR1 MDHEN and CDR2 SYDVKM. The CDR3 DNA is TGTGCCAGCAGTATCACGGACAGTAATTCACCCCTCCACTTT. It translates to CASSITDSNSPLHF.

The chain joins TRBV4-3 to TRBJ1-2; D gene unclear. The germline V and J ends were trimmed by 0 bases and 7 bases, with 12 bases remaining between them. The CDR3 extends over 14 amino acids. Germline CDR1 reads LGHNA; CDR2 reads YSLEER. The CDR3 here is CASSQDPAGPGYTF. The CDR3 DNA reads as TGCGCCAGCAGCCAAGATCCGGCCGGCCCTGGCTACACCTTC.

The chain employs TRBV6-6 and TRBJ2-5; TRBD1 matches at 7 bases. The CDR3 extends over 15 amino acids. Germline assignment: CDR1 MNHNY and CDR2 SVGAGI (reference sequence). The ends lost 6 bases at V and 0 bases at J; junction bases unmatched: 7. CDR3 sequence reads: CASSLGQADQETQYF. In DNA form, the CDR3 reads TGTGCCAGCAGCCTCGGACAGGCAGACCAAGAGACCCAGTACTTC.

The chain recombines TRBV19 with TRBJ1-3; D ambiguous. V was pared by 7 bases and J by 0 bases, with 10 bases between. From germline, CDR1 is LNHDA and CDR2 SQIVND (reference sequence). The CDR3 length is 14 residues. CDR3 nucleotides: TGTGCCAGTATGCCGGTCTTCTCTGGAAACACCATATATTTT. It translates to CASMPVFSGNTIYF.

In the case of this clone: Other nucleotide sequences in the sample specify the same CDR3. The chain combines TRBV5-1 with TRBJ2-5; tentatively, D is TRBD2 (6 bases). The germline CDR1 and CDR2 sequences are SGHRS and YFSETQ. V gave up 4 bases and J gave up 4 bases, with 8 bases separating them. This CDR3 region has 12 residues. For the CDR3, the DNA is TGCGCCAGCAGCCTGCGGGGAGAGACCCAGTACTTC. This encodes CASSLRGETQYF. Full variable domain (rest looked up from reference TRBV5-1 and TRBJ2-5): KAGVTQTPRYLIKTRGQQVTLSCSPISGHRSVSWYQQTPGQGLQFLFEYFSETQRNKGNFPGRFSGRQFSNSRSEMNVSTLELGDSALYLCASSLRGETQYFGPGTRLLVL.

The V gene is TRBV6-5, the J gene TRBJ1-5, with D perhaps matching TRBD1 (5 bases). The germline V gene has CDR1 MNHEY and CDR2 SVGAGI. The CDR3 contains 13 residues. Between the trimmed V and J ends, which lost 6 bases and 7 bases, there was a span of 13 bases. For the CDR3, the DNA is TGTGCCAGCAGCTCCGCCAGGGCCCAGCCCCAGCATTTT. Amino acids: CASSSARAQPQHF.